This T cell receptor beta chain originates from a study of cytomegalovirus exposure and HLA in healthy donors. Turning to the study itself: The platform used for the 120 validation repertoires matched that of the roughly 630 first-cohort repertoires, a later analysis reported.

As to this clone: What it binds is not known.

Findings and limits, study-wide: Cytomegalovirus association was assigned to about 150 TCR beta chains. First-cohort TCR clusters were later found to tend to co-occur in the 120 or so validation repertoires.

Sequencing was performed with immunoSEQ multiplex PCR; in TCRdb, only in-frame clones are kept and a portion is missing. The sample lists 150,000 or so clones, 86% seen once, with 2% to 3% in the top ten. The source is a man aged 18 to 30 in good health and CMV-seropositive. Sequencing used PBMCs.

The CDR3 protein is CASSQTRKGAYEQYF. CDR3 nucleotides: TGTGCCAGCAGCCAGACTCGGAAGGGGGCCTACGAGCAGTACTTC. The chain is built from TRBV7-9 and TRBJ2-7; possible D gene TRBD1, 6 bases. The CDR3 sequence is 15 residues long. The V and J ends lost 5 bases and 2 bases respectively, with 16 bases between them. CDR1 SEHNR and CDR2 FQNEAQ come from the germline V gene (reference sequence).